This T cell receptor (beta chain) comes out of a study of T cell repertoires in cytomegalovirus infection. Looking at the study overall: Recently identified HLA-C-restricted CMV epitopes and well-studied HLA-B-restricted CMV epitopes were used by the study. An indication of both CMV infection and matching HLA type came from public TCR beta signatures. Broader study findings: Within the response measured ex vivo, HLA-C-restricted CMV-specific TCR beta clonotypes were dominant. CMV carriers with the relevant HLA were identified by cumulative public TCR beta family frequency.

CDR1 MGHRA and CDR2 YSYEKL come from the germline V gene. The ends were cut back, 0 bases at V and 3 bases at J, with 6 bases in the middle. The CDR3 loop spans 13 amino acids. TCRdb reprocessed the reads via MiXCR and lists one record per CDR3 protein. In the table there are under 350,000 distinct CDR3 sequences, 20% to 25% of which are singletons. With regard to this clonotype: Antigen specificity is unknown.

This receptor was identified in a human donor in good health (CMV status not recorded). Some clones in this sample may be carry-over from other donors' samples. The chain is built from TRBV4-1 and TRBJ2-7; D is unresolved. The source material was cultured PBMCs, sampled from culture after CMV antigen stimulation. DNA of the CDR3: TGCGCCAGCAGCCAAGAGGAGTTCTACGAGCAGTACGTC. It yields the protein CASSQEEFYEQYV.